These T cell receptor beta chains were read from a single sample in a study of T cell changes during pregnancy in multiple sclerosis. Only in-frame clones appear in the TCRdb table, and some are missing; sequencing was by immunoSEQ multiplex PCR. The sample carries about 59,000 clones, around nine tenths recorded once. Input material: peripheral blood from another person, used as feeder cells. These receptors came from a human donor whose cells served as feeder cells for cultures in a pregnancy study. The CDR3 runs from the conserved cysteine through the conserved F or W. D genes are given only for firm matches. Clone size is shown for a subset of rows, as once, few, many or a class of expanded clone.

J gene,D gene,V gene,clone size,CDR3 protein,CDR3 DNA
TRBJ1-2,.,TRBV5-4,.,CASSAGGWRDNGYTF,TGTGCCAGCAGCGCGGGGGGGTGGCGGGACAATGGCTACACCTTC
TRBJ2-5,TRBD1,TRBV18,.,CASSPGTGPQETQYF,TGTGCCAGCTCACCCGGGACAGGGCCCCAAGAGACCCAGTACTTC
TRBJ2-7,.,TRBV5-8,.,CASSLGGGGSSYEQYF,TGTGCCAGCAGCTTGGGCGGAGGGGGGAGCTCCTACGAGCAGTACTTC
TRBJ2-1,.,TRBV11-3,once,CASSLEAYNEQFF,TGTGCCAGCAGCTTAGAAGCCTACAATGAGCAGTTCTTC
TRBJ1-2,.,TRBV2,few,CASSGGRTTYGYTF,TGTGCCAGCAGTGGGGGCAGGACTACCTATGGCTACACCTTC
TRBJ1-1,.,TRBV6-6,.,CASSPVNTEAFF,TGTGCCAGCAGTCCGGTGAACACTGAAGCTTTCTTT
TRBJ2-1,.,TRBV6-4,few,CASSDRDNNEQFF,TGTGCCAGCAGTGATAGGGACAACAATGAGCAGTTCTTC
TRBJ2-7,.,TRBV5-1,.,CASSPQTITYEQYF,TGCGCCAGCAGCCCTCAGACAATCACCTACGAGCAGTACTTC
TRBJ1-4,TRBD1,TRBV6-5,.,CASRKTGVKEKLFF,TGTGCCAGCAGAAAAACAGGGGTGAAAGAAAAACTGTTTTTT
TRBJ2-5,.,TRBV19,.,CASNPGHISSETQYF,TGTGCCAGTAACCCGGGACACATAAGTTCGGAGACCCAGTACTTC
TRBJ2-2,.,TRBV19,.,CASSIDLAPGTGELFF,TGTGCCAGTAGTATAGATTTAGCGCCGGGCACCGGGGAGCTGTTTTTT
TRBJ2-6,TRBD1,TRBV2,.,CASTPGQGNSGANVLTF,TGTGCCAGCACACCGGGACAGGGGAACTCTGGGGCCAACGTCCTGACTTTC
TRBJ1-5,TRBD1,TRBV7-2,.,CASSYPGGGQPQHF,TGTGCCAGCAGCTACCCAGGGGGGGGTCAGCCCCAGCATTTT
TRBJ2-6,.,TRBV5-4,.,CASSLGSAGANVLTF,TGTGCCAGCAGCTTGGGGTCCGCTGGGGCCAACGTCCTGACTTTC
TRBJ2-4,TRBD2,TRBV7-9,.,CASSFGTSGNIQYF,TGTGCCAGCAGCTTCGGGACTAGCGGGAACATTCAGTACTTC
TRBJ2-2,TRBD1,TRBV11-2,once,CASSSLQGTGELFF,TGTGCCAGCAGCTCATTACAGGGGACCGGGGAGCTGTTTTTT
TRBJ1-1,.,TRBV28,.,CASSLPRWGTEAFF,TGTGCCAGCAGTTTACCAAGGTGGGGCACTGAAGCTTTCTTT
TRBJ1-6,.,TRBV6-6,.,CASSYGSLGGSPLHF,TGTGCCAGCAGTTATGGGTCGTTGGGGGGTTCACCCCTCCACTTT
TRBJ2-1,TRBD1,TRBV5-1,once,CASSLNAGGSYNEQFF,TGCGCCAGCAGCTTAAACGCAGGGGGCTCCTACAATGAGCAGTTCTTC
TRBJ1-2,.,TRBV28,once,CASSFQATINYGYTF,TGTGCCAGCAGTTTTCAGGCGACGATTAACTATGGCTACACCTTC
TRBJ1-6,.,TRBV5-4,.,CASSFRQSNSPLHF,TGTGCCAGCAGCTTCAGACAGAGTAATTCACCCCTCCACTTT
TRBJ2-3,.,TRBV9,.,CASSALGTDTQYF,TGTGCCAGCAGCGCCCTAGGTACAGATACGCAGTATTTT
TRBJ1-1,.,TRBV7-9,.,CASRGGGRDQEAFF,TGTGCCAGCAGAGGTGGGGGAAGGGATCAGGAAGCTTTCTTT
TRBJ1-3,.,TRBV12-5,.,CASGLVFTESSGNTIYF,TGTGCTAGTGGTTTGGTATTTACGGAGAGCTCTGGAAACACCATATATTTT
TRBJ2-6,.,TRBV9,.,CASSVVGAGANVLTF,TGTGCCAGCAGCGTAGTAGGGGCCGGGGCCAACGTCCTGACTTTC
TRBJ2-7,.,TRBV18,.,CASSPRSAYEQYF,TGTGCCAGCTCACCCCGCTCGGCCTACGAGCAGTACTTC
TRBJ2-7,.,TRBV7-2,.,CASSLASRGSYEQYF,TGTGCCAGCAGCTTAGCAAGCCGGGGGTCCTACGAGCAGTACTTC
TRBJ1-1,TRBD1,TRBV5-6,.,CASSTPMTGSTEAFF,TGTGCCAGCAGCACTCCGATGACAGGGTCGACTGAAGCTTTCTTT
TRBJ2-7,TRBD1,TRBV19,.,CASSVQGQGTYEQYF,TGTGCCAGTAGTGTACAGGGGCAGGGGACATACGAGCAGTACTTC
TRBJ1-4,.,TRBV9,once,CASSVGRARGGEKLFF,TGTGCCAGCAGCGTAGGGCGGGCCAGGGGTGGTGAAAAACTGTTTTTT
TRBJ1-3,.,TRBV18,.,CASSLRTDYSGNTIYF,TGTGCCAGCTCACTTAGGACAGACTACTCTGGAAACACCATATATTTT
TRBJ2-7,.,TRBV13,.,CASTSGRAYEQYF,TGTGCCAGCACTTCGGGCAGGGCCTACGAGCAGTACTTC
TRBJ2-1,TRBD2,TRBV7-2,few,CASSLSGGASDEQFF,TGTGCCAGCAGCTTAAGCGGGGGGGCCAGCGATGAGCAGTTCTTC
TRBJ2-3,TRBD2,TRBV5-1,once,CASSPGGLAGGFTDTQYF,TGCGCCAGCAGCCCGGGTGGACTAGCGGGGGGGTTCACAGATACGCAGTATTTT
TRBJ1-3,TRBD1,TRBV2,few,CASSPDRDDTIYF,TGTGCCAGCAGTCCCGACAGGGATGACACCATATATTTT
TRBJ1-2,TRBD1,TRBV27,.,CASTQNPETGVFYGYTF,TGTGCCAGCACTCAAAACCCTGAGACAGGGGTGTTCTATGGCTACACCTTC
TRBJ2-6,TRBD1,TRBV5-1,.,CASSFVTGDISGANVLTF,TGCGCCAGCAGCTTCGTGACAGGGGACATATCTGGGGCCAACGTCCTGACTTTC